The source of this T cell receptor (beta chain) is a study of cytomegalovirus exposure and HLA in healthy donors. Background on the study: Early on, a data release was issued that held approximately 92 million unique TCRs from HLA-typed donors.

The CDR3 runs 15 residues. The V and J ends lost 4 bases and 0 bases respectively, with 9 bases between them. Germline V gene sequence: CDR1 SGHVS, CDR2 FQNEAQ. 13 Jbeta primers and 60 Vbeta primers were used for the PCR. Repertoires were generated with immunoSEQ multiplex PCR, while TCRdb's copy carries only in-frame clones and drops some. In the table there are 150,000 to 200,000 clones, about 83% of which are singletons. Nominally healthy donors were sampled, though unrecorded immune exposures were likely. The chain carries TRBV7-8 and TRBJ1-4, with D tentatively TRBD1 (6 bases). This receptor was identified in a woman younger than 45 in good health and CMV-seropositive. Sequencing used PBMCs. Here the CDR3 DNA reads TGTGCCAGCAGCTCCGGGACATCAACTAATGAAAAACTGTTTTTT. Its translation is CASSSGTSTNEKLFF. Combining the CDR3 with reference TRBV7-8 and TRBJ1-4 gives the whole variable domain GAGVSQSPRYKVAKRGQDVALRCDPISGHVSLFWYQQALGQGPEFLTYFQNEAQLDKSGLPSDRFFAERPEGSVSTLKIQRTQQEDSAVYLCASSSGTSTNEKLFFGSGTQLSVL.